The rows below give T cell receptor beta chains drawn from one sample of a study of CD8+ T cells in alopecia areata. Profiled with immunoSEQ multiplex PCR; TCRdb holds only in-frame clones, not every one. The sample lists 150,000 or so clones; more than 45% were seen once. The material sequenced was CD4+ T cells sorted from blood. All receptors derive from a human donor with alopecia areata. Each CDR3 is given with its conserved first and last residue. A D gene is named only where the DNA matches it firmly. Some rows mark clone size as missing; the rest say once, few, many or name a class of expanded clone.

D	V	length	size	J	DNA	CDR3
TRBD1	TRBV6-5	14	.	TRBJ2-5	TGTGCCAGCAGCTCCCGGACAGGGCAAGAGACCCAGTACTTC	CASSSRTGQETQYF
.	TRBV28	16	few	TRBJ2-6	TGTGCCAGCAGTTTACCCCGGATCTCTGGGGCCAACGTCCTGACTTTC	CASSLPRISGANVLTF
.	TRBV30	13	.	TRBJ2-5	TGTGCCTGGAGTTTCCGGAACCAAGAGACCCAGTACTTC	CAWSFRNQETQYF
TRBD2	TRBV5-4	17	few	TRBJ2-3	TGTGCCAGCAGCCCGAGGACTAGCGGGAGGGCCAGAGATACGCAGTATTTT	CASSPRTSGRARDTQYF
TRBD1	TRBV6-1	12	.	TRBJ2-7	TGTGCCAGCAGACCCGACAGGGACGAGCAGTACTTC	CASRPDRDEQYF
TRBD1	TRBV4-1	17	.	TRBJ2-7	TGCGCCAGCGCGCACTATGGGACCGGGACAGGGTCCTACGAGCAGTACTTC	CASAHYGTGTGSYEQYF
.	TRBV7-3	15	few	TRBJ2-1	TGTGCCAGCAGCCCGATTGGGGGTCCATACAATGAGCAGTTCTTC	CASSPIGGPYNEQFF
.	TRBV19	14	.	TRBJ1-2	TGTGCCAGCTCTGGGTACAAAACTAACTATGGCTACACCTTC	CASSGYKTNYGYTF
.	TRBV5-1	12	.	TRBJ1-1	TGCGCCAGCAGCTTCGGCGGCACTGAAGCTTTCTTT	CASSFGGTEAFF
.	TRBV29-1	13	.	TRBJ2-7	TGCAGCGTTGAAGATCCAGGAAACTACGAGCAGTACTTC	CSVEDPGNYEQYF
.	TRBV11-3	15	once	TRBJ2-7	TGTGCCAGCAGCCCCAAGGCTGGCAGGCCCTACGAGCAGTACTTC	CASSPKAGRPYEQYF
.	TRBV29-1	14	.	TRBJ2-1	TGCAGCGTTGCATTAGGACCGTTTAACAATGAGCAGTTCTTC	CSVALGPFNNEQFF
.	TRBV27	17	few	TRBJ2-6	TGTGCCACCCGATCCACCAGGGTACTTTCTGGGGCCAACGTCCTGACTTTC	CATRSTRVLSGANVLTF
.	TRBV29-1	13	.	TRBJ2-3	TGCAGCGTCGTACTAGCTCTACTAGATACGCAGTATTTT	CSVVLALLDTQYF
.	TRBV19	14	few	TRBJ1-5	TGTGCCAGTCACAAGGGGAGTGCGATTCAGCCCCAGCATTTT	CASHKGSAIQPQHF
.	TRBV2	14	.	TRBJ2-7	TGTGCCAGCCGCGTTGACATTGGGGATTACGAGCAGTACTTC	CASRVDIGDYEQYF